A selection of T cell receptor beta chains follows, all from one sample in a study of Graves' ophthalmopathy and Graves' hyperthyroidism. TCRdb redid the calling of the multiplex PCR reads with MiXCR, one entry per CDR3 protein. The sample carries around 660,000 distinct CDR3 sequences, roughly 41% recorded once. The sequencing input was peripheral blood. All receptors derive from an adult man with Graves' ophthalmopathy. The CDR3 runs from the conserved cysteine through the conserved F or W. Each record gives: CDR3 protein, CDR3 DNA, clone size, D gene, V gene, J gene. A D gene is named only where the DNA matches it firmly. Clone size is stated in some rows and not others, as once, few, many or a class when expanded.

CDR3: CASSPGTGGGETQYF; DNA: TGTGCCAGCAGTCCCGGGACAGGGGGCGGAGAGACCCAGTACTTC; size: many; D: TRBD1; V: TRBV7-8; J: TRBJ2-5
CDR3: CASSIDLGQGSGYTF; DNA: TGTGCCAGTAGTATCGACCTGGGACAGGGGAGCGGCTACACCTTC; size: NA; D: TRBD1; V: TRBV19; J: TRBJ1-2
CDR3: CASTPEGVTQYF; DNA: TGTGCCAGCACCCCAGAGGGAGTCACCCAGTACTTC; size: NA; D: NA; V: TRBV25-1; J: TRBJ2-5
CDR3: CASSQEQGHTGELFF; DNA: TGTGCCAGCAGCCAAGAGCAGGGGCACACCGGGGAGCTGTTTTTT; size: many; D: NA; V: TRBV14; J: TRBJ2-2
CDR3: CASSSFTSDCDYTF; DNA: TGTGCCAGCAGCTCCTTTACGAGCGATTGTGACTACACCTTC; size: NA; D: NA; V: TRBV7-2; J: TRBJ1-2
CDR3: CASSLWGQRRKTQYF; DNA: TGTGCCAGCAGTTTGTGGGGACAGAGACGGAAGACCCAGTACTTC; size: many; D: TRBD1; V: TRBV12-3/TRBV12-4; J: TRBJ2-5
CDR3: CATGQDRTPQHF; DNA: TGTGCAACCGGGCAGGATAGAACGCCCCAGCATTTT; size: NA; D: NA; V: TRBV10-3; J: TRBJ1-5
CDR3: CASTTSGRGNYGYTF; DNA: TGTGCCAGCACCACCTCGGGCAGGGGTAACTATGGCTACACCTTC; size: many; D: NA; V: TRBV9; J: TRBJ1-2
CDR3: CASILIRDRGYEQYF; DNA: TGTGCCAGCATCCTAATCAGGGACAGGGGCTACGAGCAGTACTTC; size: many; D: TRBD1; V: TRBV7-9; J: TRBJ2-7
CDR3: CASSPTGGRNSPLHF; DNA: TGTGCCAGCAGCCCCACCGGGGGGCGGAATTCACCCCTCCACTTT; size: NA; D: NA; V: TRBV5-5; J: TRBJ1-6
CDR3: CASSLSGDGYGYTF; DNA: TGTGCCAGCAGCTTATCGGGGGACGGTTATGGCTACACCTTC; size: many; D: NA; V: TRBV7-9; J: TRBJ1-2
CDR3: CAIRRQGPENTEAFF; DNA: TGTGCCATCAGACGACAGGGGCCGGAGAACACTGAAGCTTTCTTT; size: many; D: TRBD1; V: TRBV10-3; J: TRBJ1-1
CDR3: CSSPGLAGKETQYF; DNA: TGCAGCAGTCCGGGACTAGCGGGAAAAGAGACCCAGTACTTC; size: NA; D: TRBD2; V: TRBV29-1; J: TRBJ2-5
CDR3: CASSGGTGIHF; DNA: TGTGCCAGCAGTGGGGGGACAGGCATCCACTTT; size: once; D: TRBD1; V: TRBV2; J: TRBJ1-6
CDR3: CASSQETGARGYTF; DNA: TGTGCCAGCAGCCAAGAGACAGGGGCTAGAGGCTACACCTTC; size: few; D: TRBD1; V: TRBV9; J: TRBJ1-2
CDR3: CSARGLAGYVQYF; DNA: TGCAGTGCTAGGGGACTAGCAGGCTACGTGCAGTACTTC; size: NA; D: TRBD2; V: TRBV20-1; J: TRBJ2-7
CDR3: CASTGQGGWGYTF; DNA: TGTGCCAGTACAGGACAGGGAGGTTGGGGCTACACCTTC; size: many; D: TRBD1; V: TRBV19; J: TRBJ1-2
CDR3: CSVGQGLGQPQHF; DNA: TGCAGCGTTGGACAGGGGTTGGGACAGCCCCAGCATTTT; size: many; D: TRBD1; V: TRBV29-1; J: TRBJ1-5
CDR3: CASSQTGLHNEKLFF; DNA: TGCGCCAGCAGCCAGACAGGGTTACATAATGAAAAACTGTTTTTT; size: many; D: TRBD1; V: TRBV4-1; J: TRBJ1-4
CDR3: CSAQAGDTYEQYF; DNA: TGCAGTGCCCAGGCAGGGGATACCTACGAGCAGTACTTC; size: many; D: NA; V: TRBV20-1; J: TRBJ2-7
CDR3: CASQMSSYNEQFF; DNA: TGTGCCAGTCAGATGAGCTCCTACAATGAGCAGTTCTTC; size: NA; D: NA; V: TRBV2; J: TRBJ2-1
CDR3: CASSMGQGQVGTQYF; DNA: TGTGCCAGTAGTATGGGACAGGGACAGGTCGGGACCCAGTACTTC; size: NA; D: TRBD1; V: TRBV19; J: TRBJ2-5
CDR3: CASSLVGVRLDEQYF; DNA: TGTGCCAGCAGCTTAGTAGGGGTAAGGTTGGACGAGCAGTACTTC; size: many; D: NA; V: TRBV11-3; J: TRBJ2-7
CDR3: CASSINSIETQYF; DNA: TGTGCCAGCTCCATTAACAGTATAGAGACCCAGTACTTC; size: many; D: NA; V: TRBV7-9; J: TRBJ2-5
CDR3: CASSSRTNTEELFF; DNA: TGTGCCAGCAGTAGCAGGACAAACACCGAGGAGCTGTTTTTT; size: NA; D: NA; V: TRBV12-3/TRBV12-4; J: TRBJ2-2
CDR3: CASSLLADNNQPQHF; DNA: TGTGCCAGCAGTTTATTGGCAGACAATAATCAGCCCCAGCATTTT; size: NA; D: NA; V: TRBV12-3/TRBV12-4; J: TRBJ1-5
CDR3: CASSVPQGGNTEAFF; DNA: TGTGCCAGCAGCGTCCCACAGGGGGGGAACACTGAAGCTTTCTTT; size: NA; D: TRBD1; V: TRBV7-9; J: TRBJ1-1
CDR3: CASSNWDGENQPQHF; DNA: TGTGCCAGCAGCAATTGGGACGGGGAAAATCAGCCCCAGCATTTT; size: few; D: NA; V: TRBV12-3/TRBV12-4; J: TRBJ1-5
CDR3: CASSGGQPNEKLFF; DNA: TGTGCCAGCAGCGGTGGACAGCCTAATGAAAAACTGTTTTTT; size: many; D: NA; V: TRBV11-3; J: TRBJ1-4
CDR3: CASSLAGRGGVGTQYF; DNA: TGTGCCAGCAGCTTAGCGGGCAGGGGAGGAGTAGGGACCCAGTACTTC; size: many; D: NA; V: TRBV7-8; J: TRBJ2-5
CDR3: CSVAAVTTQHF; DNA: TGCAGCGTTGCAGCGGTTACGACCCAGCATTTT; size: NA; D: NA; V: TRBV29-1; J: TRBJ1-5
CDR3: CASSVGQINQETQYF; DNA: TGTGCCAGCAGCGTAGGACAGATAAATCAAGAGACCCAGTACTTC; size: many; D: NA; V: TRBV9; J: TRBJ2-5
CDR3: CASSQAVIPREQYF; DNA: TGCGCCAGCAGCCAGGCCGTGATCCCTAGGGAGCAGTACTTC; size: NA; D: NA; V: TRBV7-9; J: TRBJ2-7
CDR3: CVISESMVEAFF; DNA: TGTGTCATCAGTGAGTCGATGGTCGAAGCTTTCTTT; size: NA; D: NA; V: TRBV10-3; J: TRBJ1-1
CDR3: CASSAVGGGELFF; DNA: TGTGCCAGCAGTGCCGTTGGAGGCGGGGAGCTGTTTTTT; size: many; D: NA; V: TRBV7-9; J: TRBJ2-2
CDR3: CASRTANYGYTF; DNA: TGTGCCAGTAGGACAGCTAACTATGGCTACACCTTC; size: many; D: NA; V: TRBV19; J: TRBJ1-2
CDR3: CASSRNNTRSHGYTF; DNA: TGTGCCAGCAGCCGAAACAACACTAGAAGCCATGGCTACACCTTC; size: many; D: NA; V: TRBV14; J: TRBJ1-2
CDR3: CASSRTGVGNSPLHF; DNA: TGTGCCAGCAGCCGGACAGGGGTCGGCAATTCACCCCTCCACTTT; size: NA; D: TRBD1; V: TRBV7-9; J: TRBJ1-6
CDR3: CASSQGSGSPGGLFF; DNA: TGCGCCAGCAGCCAGGGTAGCGGGAGTCCCGGGGGGCTGTTTTTT; size: NA; D: TRBD2; V: TRBV5-4; J: TRBJ2-2
CDR3: CASNNRADEKLFF; DNA: TGTGCCAGCAATAACAGGGCCGATGAAAAACTGTTTTTT; size: NA; D: NA; V: TRBV25-1; J: TRBJ1-4
CDR3: CASSQSGRPVLTF; DNA: TGTGCCAGCAGCCAAAGCGGCCGACCTGTCCTGACTTTC; size: many; D: NA; V: TRBV14; J: TRBJ2-6
CDR3: CASSDDRVFEKLFF; DNA: TGTGCCAGCAGTGATGACAGGGTATTCGAAAAACTGTTTTTT; size: many; D: TRBD1; V: TRBV2; J: TRBJ1-4
CDR3: CASTRERYEQGILIQETQYF; DNA: TGTGCCAGCACCCGGGAGAGGTACGAGCAGGGGATTTTGATTCAAGAGACCCAGTACTTC; size: NA; D: NA; V: TRBV2; J: TRBJ2-5
CDR3: CASSDSWGGGPETQYF; DNA: TGCGCCAGCAGTGACTCGTGGGGGGGAGGACCGGAGACCCAGTACTTC; size: many; D: TRBD2; V: TRBV10-2; J: TRBJ2-5
CDR3: CASGGDAGNTIYF; DNA: TGTGCCAGTGGGGGGGACGCTGGAAACACCATATATTTT; size: NA; D: NA; V: TRBV19; J: TRBJ1-3
CDR3: CASSQVTLAEQYF; DNA: TGCGCCAGCAGCCAAGTTACCCTAGCAGAGCAGTACTTC; size: NA; D: NA; V: TRBV4-1; J: TRBJ2-7
CDR3: CASSQNPRVEETEAFF; DNA: TGTGCCAGCAGCCAAAACCCGAGGGTGGAGGAAACTGAAGCTTTCTTT; size: NA; D: NA; V: TRBV4-2; J: TRBJ1-1
CDR3: CASSLDPATYEQYF; DNA: TGTGCCAGCAGCTTAGACCCAGCTACCTACGAGCAGTACTTC; size: many; D: NA; V: TRBV7-8; J: TRBJ2-7
CDR3: CASSEWGFSYEQYF; DNA: TGTGCCAGCAGTGAATGGGGGTTTTCCTACGAGCAGTACTTC; size: NA; D: NA; V: TRBV25-1; J: TRBJ2-7
CDR3: CASSPDSGGARETQYF; DNA: TGTGCCAGCAGCCCTGATAGCGGGGGGGCCCGGGAGACCCAGTACTTC; size: many; D: TRBD2; V: TRBV7-8; J: TRBJ2-5
CDR3: CAWDRGHDGYTF; DNA: TGTGCCTGGGACAGGGGGCACGATGGCTACACCTTC; size: medium-sized; D: TRBD1; V: TRBV30; J: TRBJ1-2
CDR3: CASSERVGANALTF; DNA: TGTGCCAGCAGTGAACGCGTAGGGGCCAACGCCCTGACTTTC; size: NA; D: NA; V: TRBV2; J: TRBJ2-6
CDR3: CASSSGEQPQHF; DNA: TGTGCTAGCAGCAGCGGAGAACAGCCCCAGCATTTT; size: once; D: NA; V: TRBV7-7; J: TRBJ1-5
CDR3: CASSQEQGATGANVLTF; DNA: TGTGCCAGCAGCCAAGAACAGGGGGCTACTGGGGCCAACGTCCTGACTTTC; size: NA; D: TRBD1; V: TRBV11-2; J: TRBJ2-6
CDR3: CASSADPDRLAHGHTF; DNA: TGTGCCAGCAGCGCGGACCCTGACAGGCTCGCCCATGGCCACACCTTC; size: NA; D: NA; V: TRBV2; J: TRBJ1-2
CDR3: CASSLSAGLGLAGPAYEQYF; DNA: TGTGCCAGCAGCTTATCGGCAGGGTTAGGACTAGCGGGACCCGCCTACGAGCAGTACTTC; size: few; D: TRBD2; V: TRBV7-8; J: TRBJ2-7
CDR3: CASSLGGYNEKLFF; DNA: TGTGCCAGCAGCTTGGGGGGCTACAATGAAAAACTGTTTTTT; size: few; D: NA; V: TRBV5-4; J: TRBJ1-4